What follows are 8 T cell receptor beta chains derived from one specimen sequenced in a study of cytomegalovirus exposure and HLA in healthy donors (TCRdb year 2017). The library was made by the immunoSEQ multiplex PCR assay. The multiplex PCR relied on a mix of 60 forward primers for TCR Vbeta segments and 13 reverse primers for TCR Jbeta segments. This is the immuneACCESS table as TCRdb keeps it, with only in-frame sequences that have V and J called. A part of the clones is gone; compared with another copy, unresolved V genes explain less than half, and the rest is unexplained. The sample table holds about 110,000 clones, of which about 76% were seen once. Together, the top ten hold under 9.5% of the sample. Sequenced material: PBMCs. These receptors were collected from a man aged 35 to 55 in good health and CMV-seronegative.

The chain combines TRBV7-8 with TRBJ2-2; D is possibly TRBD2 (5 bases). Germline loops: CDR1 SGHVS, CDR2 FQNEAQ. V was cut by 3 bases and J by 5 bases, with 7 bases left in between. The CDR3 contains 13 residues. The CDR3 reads CASSLRETGELFF. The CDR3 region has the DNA TGTGCCAGCAGCTTGAGGGAGACCGGGGAGCTGTTTTTT.

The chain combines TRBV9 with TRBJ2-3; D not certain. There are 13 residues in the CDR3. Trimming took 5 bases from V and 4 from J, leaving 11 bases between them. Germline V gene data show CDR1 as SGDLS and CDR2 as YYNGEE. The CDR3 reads CASSRLVADTQYF. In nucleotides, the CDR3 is TGTGCCAGCAGTCGACTCGTTGCAGATACGCAGTATTTT.

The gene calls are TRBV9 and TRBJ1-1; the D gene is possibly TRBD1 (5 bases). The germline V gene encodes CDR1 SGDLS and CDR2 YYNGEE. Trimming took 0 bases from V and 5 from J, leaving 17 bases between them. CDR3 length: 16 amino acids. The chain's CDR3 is CASSVGGGASSTEAFF. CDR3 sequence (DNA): TGTGCCAGCAGCGTAGGAGGAGGGGCTTCCAGTACTGAAGCTTTCTTT.

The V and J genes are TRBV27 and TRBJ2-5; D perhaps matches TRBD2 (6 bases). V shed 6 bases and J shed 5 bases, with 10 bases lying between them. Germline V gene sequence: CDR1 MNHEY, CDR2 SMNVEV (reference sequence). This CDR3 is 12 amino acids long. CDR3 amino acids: CASRRGGETQYF. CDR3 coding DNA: TGTGCCAGCAGAAGAGGAGGGGAGACCCAGTACTTC.

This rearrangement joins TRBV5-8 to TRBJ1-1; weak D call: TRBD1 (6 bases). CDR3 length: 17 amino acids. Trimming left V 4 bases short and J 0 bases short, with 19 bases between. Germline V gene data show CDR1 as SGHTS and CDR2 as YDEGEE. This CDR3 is CASSPHYRVGMNTEAFF. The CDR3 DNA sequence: TGTGCCAGCAGCCCGCACTACAGGGTTGGCATGAACACTGAAGCTTTCTTT.

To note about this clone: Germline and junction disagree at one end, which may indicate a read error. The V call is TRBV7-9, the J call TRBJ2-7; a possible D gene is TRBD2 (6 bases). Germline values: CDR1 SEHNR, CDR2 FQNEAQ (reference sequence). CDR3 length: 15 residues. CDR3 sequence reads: CSSSSLSWGVYEQYF. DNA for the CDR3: TGTTCCAGCAGCTCCCTCTCTTGGGGGGTATACGAGCAGTACTTC.

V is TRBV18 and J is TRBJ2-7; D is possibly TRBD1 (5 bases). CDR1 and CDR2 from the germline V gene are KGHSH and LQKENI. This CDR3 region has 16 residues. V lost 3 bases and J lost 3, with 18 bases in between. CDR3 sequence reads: CASSPLGPRGVYEQYF. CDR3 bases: TGTGCCAGCTCACCTTTGGGCCCAAGGGGCGTCTACGAGCAGTACTTC.

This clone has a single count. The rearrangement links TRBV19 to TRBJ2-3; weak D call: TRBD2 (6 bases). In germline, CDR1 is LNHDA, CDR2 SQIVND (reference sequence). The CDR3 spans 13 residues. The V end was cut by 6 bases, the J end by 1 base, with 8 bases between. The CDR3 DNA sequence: TGTGCCAGTAGGTGGGAGGGCACAGATACGCAGTATTTT. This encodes CASRWEGTDTQYF.